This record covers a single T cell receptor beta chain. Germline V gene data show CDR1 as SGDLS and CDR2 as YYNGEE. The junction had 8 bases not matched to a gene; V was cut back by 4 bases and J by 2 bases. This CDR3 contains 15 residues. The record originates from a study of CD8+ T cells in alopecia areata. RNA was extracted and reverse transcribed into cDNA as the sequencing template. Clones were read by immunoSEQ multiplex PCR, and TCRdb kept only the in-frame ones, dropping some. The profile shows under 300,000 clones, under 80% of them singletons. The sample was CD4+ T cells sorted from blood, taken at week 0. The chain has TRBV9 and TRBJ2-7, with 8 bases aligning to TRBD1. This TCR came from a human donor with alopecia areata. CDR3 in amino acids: CASSPRTGTPYEQYF. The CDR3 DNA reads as TGTGCCAGCAGCCCGAGGACAGGGACTCCCTACGAGCAGTACTTC.